The source of this T cell receptor beta chain is a study of blood T cell repertoires in COVID-19. For the study at large: COVID-19 samples collected from the United States, Italy and Spain covered acute and convalescent phases. Nucleic acid was either cDNA or gDNA, and it came from T cells, B-cell-depleted T cells, or PBMCs.

V gave up 2 bases and J gave up 3 bases; unmatched junction bases: 6. This CDR3 contains 16 residues. Germline CDR1 MNHEY, CDR2 SVGEGT. Authors' analysis steps: Estimates of nucleated cell counts were drawn from the amplification of reference gene primers. Using immunoSEQ multiplex PCR, the repertoire was profiled, and TCRdb retains in-frame clones only, with some absent. Clone size and the V and J calls come from that table; the DNA yielded D and trimming. The data show tens of thousands of clones, with about 86% seen just once and around 3.9% held by the top ten. This chain links TRBV6-2 or TRBV6-3 with TRBJ2-7; 11 nucleotides match TRBD2. Sequenced material: peripheral blood. The source is a man between 65 and 85 years old with active COVID-19. CDR3 coding DNA: TGTGCCAGCAGTTACCCCGGACTAGCGGGCCACTACGAGCAGTACTTC. Translating gives CASSYPGLAGHYEQYF.